The clone carrying this T cell receptor beta chain was counted ten times or more. What it binds is not known. RNA transcripts served as the template for amplifying TCR beta CDR3 regions. The HTBI primer set served for first-round RT-PCR of the TCR CDR3. TCRdb processed the multiplex PCR reads anew with MiXCR; each CDR3 protein has one entry. Here the sample spans about 380,000 distinct CDR3 sequences, approximately 13% being singletons. V was pared by 5 bases and J by 7 bases, with 8 bases between. In germline, CDR1 is MNHNS, CDR2 SASEGT. This CDR3 has 11 residues. These data belong to a study of T cells in Graves' hyperthyroidism and ophthalmopathy. Study in general: Before treatment of any kind, peripheral blood was taken at initial diagnosis.

Regarding the study as a whole: Expanded thyroid clonotypes (above 0.001) were mostly also found in blood.

The sequencing sample was made of blood. This receptor was obtained from a man aged 30 to 45 with Graves' hyperthyroidism that later progressed to Graves' ophthalmopathy. J is TRBJ1-1 and V is TRBV6-1; no reliable D call. The chain's CDR3 is CASSSFSEAFF. The CDR3 coding sequence is TGTGCCAGCAGTTCCTTCAGTGAAGCTTTCTTT.